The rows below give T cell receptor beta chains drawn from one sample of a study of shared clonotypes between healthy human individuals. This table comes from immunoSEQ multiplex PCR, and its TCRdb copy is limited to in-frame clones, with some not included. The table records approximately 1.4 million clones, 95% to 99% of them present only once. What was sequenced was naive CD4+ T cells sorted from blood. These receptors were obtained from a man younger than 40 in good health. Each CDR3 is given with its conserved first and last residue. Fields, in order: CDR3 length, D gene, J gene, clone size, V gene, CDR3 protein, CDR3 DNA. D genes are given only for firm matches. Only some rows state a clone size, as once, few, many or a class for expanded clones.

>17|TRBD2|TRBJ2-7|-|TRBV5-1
CASSLGLAGGTRGEQYF
TGCGCCAGCAGCTTGGGGCTAGCGGGAGGGACTAGAGGCGAGCAGTACTTC
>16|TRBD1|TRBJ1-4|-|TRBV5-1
CASRQGGQGDNEKLFF
TGCGCCAGCAGGCAGGGTGGACAGGGGGACAATGAAAAACTGTTTTTT
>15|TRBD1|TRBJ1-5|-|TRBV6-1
CASSAQGQANQPQHF
TGTGCCAGCAGTGCCCAGGGACAGGCAAATCAGCCCCAGCATTTT
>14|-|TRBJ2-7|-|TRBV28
CASSRGLAFYEQYF
TGTGCCAGCAGTAGGGGACTCGCATTCTACGAGCAGTACTTC
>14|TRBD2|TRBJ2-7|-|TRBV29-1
CSVAASGRTYEQYF
TGCAGCGTTGCAGCTAGCGGGAGAACCTACGAGCAGTACTTC
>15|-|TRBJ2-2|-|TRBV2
CASTHLTTAGGELFF
TGTGCCAGCACCCATCTTACGACAGCGGGCGGGGAGCTGTTTTTT
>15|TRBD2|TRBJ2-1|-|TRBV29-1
CSAGGLAGTTREQFF
TGCAGCGCTGGTGGACTAGCGGGGACCACTCGGGAGCAGTTCTTC
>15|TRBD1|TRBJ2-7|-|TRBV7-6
CASSLAGQGVYEQYF
TGTGCCAGCAGCTTAGCGGGACAGGGGGTCTACGAGCAGTACTTC
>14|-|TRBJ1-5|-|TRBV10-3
CAISDIYSNQPQHF
TGTGCCATCAGTGACATCTACAGCAATCAGCCCCAGCATTTT
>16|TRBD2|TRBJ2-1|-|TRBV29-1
CSIAGTSGREYNEQFF
TGCAGCATTGCCGGGACTAGCGGGAGGGAATACAATGAGCAGTTCTTC
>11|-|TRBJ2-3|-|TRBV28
CASGGPDTQYF
TGTGCCAGCGGGGGGCCAGATACGCAGTATTTT
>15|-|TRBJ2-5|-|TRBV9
CASSVDPGAQGTQYF
TGTGCCAGCAGCGTAGATCCGGGGGCCCAGGGGACCCAGTACTTC
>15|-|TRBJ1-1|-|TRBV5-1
CASSSSGLESTEAFF
TGCGCCAGCAGCTCCTCGGGACTGGAGTCCACTGAAGCTTTCTTT
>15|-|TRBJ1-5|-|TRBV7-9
CASSLVGGPNQPQHF
TGTGCCAGCAGCTTAGTTGGGGGCCCGAATCAGCCCCAGCATTTT
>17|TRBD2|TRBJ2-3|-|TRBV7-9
CASSLNEGLASTDTQYF
TGTGCCAGCAGCTTAAACGAGGGACTAGCGAGCACAGATACGCAGTATTTT
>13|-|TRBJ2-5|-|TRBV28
CASSLWVQETQYF
TGTGCCAGCAGTTTATGGGTACAAGAGACCCAGTACTTC
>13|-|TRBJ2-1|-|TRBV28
CASRGGVSNEQFF
TGTGCCAGCAGGGGTGGGGTCTCCAATGAGCAGTTCTTC
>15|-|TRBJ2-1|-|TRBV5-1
CASGENAPYDNEQFF
TGCGCCAGCGGAGAAAACGCACCCTATGACAATGAGCAGTTCTTC
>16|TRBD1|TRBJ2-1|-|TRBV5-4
CASSRDSYASYNEQFF
TGTGCCAGCAGCCGGGACAGTTATGCTTCCTACAATGAGCAGTTCTTC
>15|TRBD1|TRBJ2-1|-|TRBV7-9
CASSLQGAAYNEQFF
TGTGCCAGCAGCTTACAGGGGGCGGCCTACAATGAGCAGTTCTTC
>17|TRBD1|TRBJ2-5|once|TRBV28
CASSSTGGPLLWETQYF
TGTGCCAGCAGTTCAACAGGGGGCCCATTACTTTGGGAGACCCAGTACTTC
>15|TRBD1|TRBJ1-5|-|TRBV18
CASSPGTGGGQPQHF
TGTGCCAGCTCTCCCGGGACAGGGGGAGGTCAGCCCCAGCATTTT
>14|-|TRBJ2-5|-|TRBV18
CASSPAGTEETQYF
TGTGCCAGCTCCCCTGCGGGGACCGAGGAGACCCAGTACTTC
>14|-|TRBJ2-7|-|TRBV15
CATRPIKRSYEQYF
TGTGCCACCCGTCCTATTAAGCGATCCTACGAGCAGTACTTC
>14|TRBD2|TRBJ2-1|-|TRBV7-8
CASSLKGLVNEQFF
TGTGCCAGCAGCCTTAAGGGACTAGTTAATGAGCAGTTCTTC
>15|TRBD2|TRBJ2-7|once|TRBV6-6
CASSYVAGVGHEQYF
TGTGCCAGCAGTTACGTGGCGGGAGTCGGCCACGAGCAGTACTTC
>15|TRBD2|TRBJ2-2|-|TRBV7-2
CASSLVWGGTGELFF
TGTGCCAGCAGCTTAGTGTGGGGGGGCACCGGGGAGCTGTTTTTT
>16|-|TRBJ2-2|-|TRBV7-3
CASSKSGSANTGELFF
TGTGCCAGCAGCAAAAGTGGTTCGGCGAACACCGGGGAGCTGTTTTTT
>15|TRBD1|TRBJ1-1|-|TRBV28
CASSQQGAGNTEAFF
TGTGCCAGCAGCCAACAGGGGGCGGGGAACACTGAAGCTTTCTTT
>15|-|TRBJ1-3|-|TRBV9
CASSVVSGSGNTIYF
TGTGCCAGCAGCGTAGTCTCAGGGTCAGGAAACACCATATATTTT
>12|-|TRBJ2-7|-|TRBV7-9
CASSKEGAEQYF
TGTGCCAGCAGTAAGGAGGGGGCCGAGCAGTACTTC
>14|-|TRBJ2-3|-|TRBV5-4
CASTPFSTADTQYF
TGTGCCAGTACTCCTTTCTCGACGGCAGATACGCAGTATTTT
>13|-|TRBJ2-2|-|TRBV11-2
CASSLAGSGELFF
TGTGCCAGCAGCTTAGCCGGGTCCGGGGAGCTGTTTTTT
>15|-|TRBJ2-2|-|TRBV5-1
CASKYSGTNTGELFF
TGCGCCAGTAAATATAGCGGAACGAACACCGGGGAGCTGTTTTTT
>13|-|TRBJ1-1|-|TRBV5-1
CASSYQGDTEAFF
TGCGCCAGCAGCTATCAGGGAGACACTGAAGCTTTCTTT